One and the same sample provided the 27 T cell receptor beta chains below, sequenced in a study of blood T cell repertoires in COVID-19. Sequenced by immunoSEQ multiplex PCR; TCRdb stores in-frame clones only, minus some. The profile shows approximately 190,000 clones, 79% of them singletons. Sequenced sample: peripheral blood. Source of these receptors: a man aged 55 to 70 with active or convalescent COVID-19.

The rearrangement links TRBV28 to TRBJ2-5, with D perhaps TRBD1 (6 bases). CDR3 size: 14 residues. V was pared by 6 bases and J by 4 bases, with 15 bases between. The germline gives CDR1 MDHEN, CDR2 SYDVKM. Written as DNA, the CDR3 is TGTGCCAGCAGCCTACAGGGTGGAGGAGAGACCCAGTACTTC. It codes for CASSLQGGGETQYF.

This clone has a handful of counts. CDR3 DNA sequence: TGTGCCAGCGGATCATGGAGGGAAGCTTTCTTT. Encoded protein: CASGSWREAFF. The V gene is TRBV28, the J gene TRBJ1-1, with no clear D. The CDR3 sequence is 11 residues long. Germline lookup yields CDR1 MDHEN and CDR2 SYDVKM. Trimming pared 8 bases from V and 8 bases from J, leaving 12 bases between.

This clone was detected a few times. J is TRBJ1-1 and V is TRBV7-2; the match to TRBD1 covers 7 bases. Trimming at V came to 5 bases and at J to 1 base, leaving 1 base not matched to a gene. The CDR3 is 13 residues long. Germline assignment: CDR1 SGHTA and CDR2 FQGNSA. Here the CDR3 reads CASSRQGNTEAFF. The CDR3 coding sequence is TGTGCCAGCAGCCGACAGGGGAACACTGAAGCTTTCTTT.

The genes are TRBV7-3 and TRBJ2-3; D is uncertain. Looked up from germline, CDR1 is SGHTA and CDR2 is FQGTGA. This CDR3 has 12 amino acids. Trimming removed 4 bases at V and 5 bases at J, with 7 bases between. DNA for the CDR3: TGTGCCAGCAGCTACGAGAAAGATACGCAGTATTTT. It encodes CASSYEKDTQYF.

This clone was observed a few times. V and J are TRBV24-1 and TRBJ2-3; 12 positions match TRBD2. Looked up from germline, CDR1 is KGHDR and CDR2 is SFDVKD. The V gene end was trimmed by 6 bases and the J gene end by 7 bases; junction bases not matched to a gene: 10. The length of the CDR3 is 16 residues. CDR3 residues: CATSSPRTSGIHTQYF. The CDR3 DNA reads as TGTGCCACCAGTTCCCCACGGACTAGCGGGATCCATACGCAGTATTTT.

The rearrangement joins TRBV6-1 to TRBJ1-4; D ambiguous. The germline CDR1 and CDR2 sequences are MNHNS and SASEGT. Trimming took 3 bases from V and 6 from J, leaving 11 bases between them. This CDR3 comprises 14 residues. The CDR3, as DNA: TGTGCCAGCAGTGAGTCGAGCGGTTATGAAAAACTGTTTTTT. This sequence encodes CASSESSGYEKLFF.

CDR3 coding DNA: TGTGCCAGCAGCCGCGAGACCTACGAGCAGTACTTC. Protein product: CASSRETYEQYF. The chain carries TRBV5-6 and TRBJ2-7, with D hard to call. V was trimmed by 4 bases and J by 2 bases, leaving 7 bases between them. This CDR3 contains 12 residues. Germline CDR1 is SGHDT and CDR2 is YYEEEE.

This chain joins TRBV21-1 and TRBJ2-1; the DNA was not used to check the table's D call, TRBD2. TRBV21-1 is listed as a pseudogene. The length of the CDR3 is 15 residues. CDR3 residues: CASSVPSGPYNEQFF. The CDR3 DNA reads TGTGCCAGCAGCGTACCAAGCGGGCCCTACAATGAGCAGTTCTTC.

The chain couples TRBV6-2 or TRBV6-3 to TRBJ1-3; unclear D gene. The V gene lost 2 bases and the J gene lost 0 bases, with 17 bases spanning the gap. Germline-derived CDR1 and CDR2 are MNHEY and SVGEGT. This CDR3 has 18 residues. CDR3 sequence (DNA): TGTGCCAGCAGTTACCCCCGGACTTACCCGAGCTCTGGAAACACCATATATTTT. Its translation: CASSYPRTYPSSGNTIYF.

The chain recombines TRBV5-1 with TRBJ1-2, with 7 bases that match TRBD1. The J segment lost 2 bases and the V segment lost 4 bases, leaving 8 bases of the junction unmatched. Germline-derived CDR1 and CDR2 are SGHRS and YFSETQ. The CDR3 has 15 amino acids. CDR3 sequence reads: CASSTTTGSNYGYTF. As DNA, the CDR3 is TGCGCCAGCAGCACTACGACAGGGTCGAACTATGGCTACACCTTC.

The chain combines TRBV10-1 with TRBJ1-5; 7 bases match TRBD1. The J segment lost 0 bases and the V segment lost 0 bases, leaving 5 bases of the junction unmatched. Germline V gene data show CDR1 as WNHNN and CDR2 as SYGVQD (reference sequence). This CDR3 is built from 17 residues. CDR3 coding DNA: TGCGCCAGCAGTGAGTCGGAGGACAGGTATAGCAATCAGCCCCAGCATTTT. Translating it yields CASSESEDRYSNQPQHF.

This clone was seen only once. The chain links TRBV28 to TRBJ2-7; the match to TRBD1 covers 7 bases. V lost 4 bases to trimming and J lost 7 bases; unmatched junction nucleotides: 16. The CDR3 is made up of 16 amino acids. Germline lookup yields CDR1 MDHEN and CDR2 SYDVKM. CDR3 loop: CASSSARGDREMEQYF. DNA of the CDR3: TGTGCCAGCAGTTCAGCCCGGGGAGACAGGGAAATGGAGCAGTACTTC.

The chain employs TRBV7-8 and TRBJ2-3; tentative D call: TRBD2 (6 bases). CDR1 SGHVS and CDR2 FQNEAQ come from the germline V gene. The CDR3 has 15 residues. Trimming stripped 7 bases from V and 1 base from J, with 15 bases between. CDR3 sequence reads: CASTPKRARTDTQYF. CDR3 sequence (DNA): TGTGCCAGCACCCCCAAGCGGGCTCGCACAGATACGCAGTATTTT.

This clone appeared a single time. This chain links TRBV27 with TRBJ2-1, with 13 positions matching TRBD2. Germline V lookup: CDR1 MNHEY, CDR2 SMNVEV (reference sequence). V lost 8 bases and J lost 5; bases outside the gene matches: 15. The CDR3 sequence is 18 residues long. CDR3 nucleotide sequence: TGTGCCAGCTTCACCCGGGTCCGACTAGCGGGAGGCCACAATGAGCAGTTCTTC. This translates into CASFTRVRLAGGHNEQFF.

This clone was counted between two and nine times. CDR3: CAISPGTSVSYEQYF. As DNA, the CDR3 is TGTGCCATCAGCCCCGGGACTAGCGTTTCCTACGAGCAGTACTTC. The V call is TRBV10-3, the J call TRBJ2-7; 10 nucleotides match TRBD2. The length of the CDR3 is 15 residues. The V and J ends lost 6 bases and 1 base, in that order; junction bases with no gene match: 6. Looked up from germline, CDR1 is ENHRY and CDR2 is SYGVKD.

In its sample, this clone was seen a few times. The V and J genes are TRBV7-9 and TRBJ2-3; D may be TRBD1 (5 bases). The CDR3 has 12 amino acids. V gave up 5 bases and J gave up 5 bases, with 8 bases separating them. Germline assignment: CDR1 SEHNR and CDR2 FQNEAQ (reference sequence). In nucleotides, the CDR3 is TGTGCCAGCAGCCTCAGGGAAGATACGCAGTATTTT. Amino acids: CASSLREDTQYF.

The rearrangement uses TRBV7-9 and TRBJ2-1, with a tentative D call TRBD1 (5 bases). Looked up from germline, CDR1 is SEHNR and CDR2 is FQNEAQ (reference sequence). Trimming took 5 bases from V and 9 from J, leaving 14 bases between them. This CDR3 comprises 13 residues. The CDR3 protein is CASSIPGLGEQFF. CDR3 nucleotides: TGTGCCAGCAGCATTCCAGGGTTGGGTGAGCAGTTCTTC.

The chain has TRBV28 and TRBJ1-4; unclear D gene. The CDR3 has 13 residues. Germline V CDR1 and CDR2: MDHEN, SYDVKM. Trimming removed 4 bases at V and 8 bases at J, with 11 bases between. The CDR3 DNA reads as TGTGCCAGCAGTTCCCTGACACCAGAAAAACTGTTTTTT. Residues: CASSSLTPEKLFF.

This clone showed up just a few times. The rearrangement joins TRBV19 to TRBJ1-5; D might be TRBD1 (6 bases). Germline CDR1 is LNHDA and CDR2 is SQIVND (reference sequence). The CDR3 extends over 16 amino acids. The V end lost 3 bases, the J end lost 7 bases, and 19 bases lay between the germline ends. The CDR3 DNA reads TGTGCCAGTAGTATTCCGGCGTACAGGGAGGGACAGCCCCAGCATTTT. Translated, it gives CASSIPAYREGQPQHF. Using reference TRBV19 and TRBJ1-5 for the parts outside the CDR3, the full variable domain is DGGITQSPKYLFRKEGQNVTLSCEQNLNHDAMYWYRQDPGQGLRLIYYSQIVNDFQKGDIAEGYSVSREKKESFPLTVTSAQKNPTAFYLCASSIPAYREGQPQHFGDGTRLSIL.

This chain links TRBV5-1 with TRBJ2-3, with 10 nucleotides matching TRBD2. Germline CDR1 is SGHRS and CDR2 is YFSETQ. This CDR3 has 15 residues. V shed 0 bases and J 4 bases; nucleotides not matched to a gene: 2. CDR3 residues: CASSLASGGADTQYF. The CDR3 region has the DNA TGCGCCAGCAGCTTGGCTAGCGGGGGAGCAGATACGCAGTATTTT.

This sequence joins TRBV5-1 and TRBJ2-5; possibly TRBD2 for D (6 bases). Per the germline V gene, CDR1 is SGHRS and CDR2 is YFSETQ. V lost 4 bases to trimming and J lost 0 bases, with 16 bases between them. CDR3 length: 16 amino acids. CDR3 in DNA: TGCGCCAGCAGCCCTGGGGCTGGGGGGTACCAAGAGACCCAGTACTTC. It translates to CASSPGAGGYQETQYF.

V and J are TRBV27 and TRBJ1-1; D gene ambiguous. Deletions cut 5 bases from V and 0 bases from J, with 13 bases between. The CDR3 covers 15 residues. Looked up from germline, CDR1 is MNHEY and CDR2 is SMNVEV (reference sequence). For the CDR3, the DNA is TGTGCCAGCAGTCTGAACGACAAGGTGAACACTGAAGCTTTCTTT. Its protein is CASSLNDKVNTEAFF.

This chain connects TRBV4-2 to TRBJ1-2; TRBD1 aligns across 12 bases. J gave up 6 bases and V 0 bases, and 11 bases lay outside the gene matches. This CDR3 spans 18 amino acids. Germline V CDR1 and CDR2: LGHNA, YNFKEQ. The CDR3 sequence: CASSQDLKGTGGADGYTF. CDR3 in DNA: TGTGCCAGCAGCCAAGATCTTAAAGGGACAGGGGGCGCAGATGGCTACACCTTC.

This clone was seen more than once but under ten times. The chain recombines TRBV28 with TRBJ1-1; 8 bases align to TRBD1. CDR1 is MDHEN, CDR2 SYDVKM, per germline. The CDR3 is 14 amino acids. V dropped 6 bases and J dropped 6; count of bases not matched to a gene: 9. In DNA form, the CDR3 reads TGTGCCAGCAGACTCAGGGGGCCCAGGGCTGAAGCTTTCTTT. Encoded protein: CASRLRGPRAEAFF.

The CDR3 DNA reads as TGTGCCAGTAGCCAGGGAAGGCAGACCCAGTACTTC. Its translation: CASSQGRQTQYF. The rearrangement joins TRBV19 to TRBJ2-5; TRBD1 is a possible D gene (5 bases). Germline V gives CDR1 LNHDA, CDR2 SQIVND (reference sequence). The ends were cut back, 6 bases at V and 6 bases at J, with 11 bases in the middle. The CDR3 spans 12 residues.

Here the CDR3 DNA reads TGTGCCAGCAGTTCCCCTAGCGGGAGGGTCGACGAGCAGTACTTC. Translating it yields CASSSPSGRVDEQYF. The chain couples TRBV28 to TRBJ2-7, with 12 positions matching TRBD2. The V gene end was trimmed by 4 bases and the J gene end by 5 bases; junction bases not matched to a gene: 6. The CDR3 extends over 15 amino acids. The germline V gene has CDR1 MDHEN and CDR2 SYDVKM.

This clone was seen a few times. The chain recombines TRBV4-1 with TRBJ2-7; 8 positions agree with TRBD2. Per germline, CDR1 MGHRA and CDR2 YSYEKL. Unmatched junction bases numbered 9, after V lost 0 bases and J lost 5 bases. The CDR3 has 16 amino acids. Here the CDR3 DNA reads TGCGCCAGCAGCCAAGATGAGGCGGGAGGAGTCGACGAGCAGTACTTC. Translated, it gives CASSQDEAGGVDEQYF.